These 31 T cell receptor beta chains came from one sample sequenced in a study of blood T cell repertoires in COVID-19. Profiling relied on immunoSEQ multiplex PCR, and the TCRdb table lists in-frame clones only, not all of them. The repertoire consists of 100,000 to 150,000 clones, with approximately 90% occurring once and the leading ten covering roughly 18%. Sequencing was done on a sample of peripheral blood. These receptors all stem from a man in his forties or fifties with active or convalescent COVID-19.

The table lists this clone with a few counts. CDR3 sequence (DNA): TGCGCCAGCAGCTTGGGGGGCAATGGCCAGCCCCAGCATTTT. The encoded protein is CASSLGGNGQPQHF. This chain uses TRBV5-1 with TRBJ1-5, with D tentatively TRBD1 (5 bases). The CDR3 runs to 14 residues. In germline, CDR1 is SGHRS, CDR2 YFSETQ. V was shortened by 0 bases and J by 7 bases, with 11 bases between the two germline ends.

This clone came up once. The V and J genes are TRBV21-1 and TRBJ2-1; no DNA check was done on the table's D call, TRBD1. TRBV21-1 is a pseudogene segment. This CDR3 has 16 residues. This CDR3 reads CASNLTWTISYNEQFF. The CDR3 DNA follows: TGTGCCAGCAACTTAACCTGGACAATCTCCTACAATGAGCAGTTCTTC.

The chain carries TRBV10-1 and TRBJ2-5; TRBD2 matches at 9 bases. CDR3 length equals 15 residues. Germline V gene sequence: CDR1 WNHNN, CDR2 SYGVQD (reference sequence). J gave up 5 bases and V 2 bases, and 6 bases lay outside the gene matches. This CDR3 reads CASSEGFGTSETQYF. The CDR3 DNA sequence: TGCGCCAGCAGTGAGGGTTTTGGGACTAGCGAGACCCAGTACTTC.

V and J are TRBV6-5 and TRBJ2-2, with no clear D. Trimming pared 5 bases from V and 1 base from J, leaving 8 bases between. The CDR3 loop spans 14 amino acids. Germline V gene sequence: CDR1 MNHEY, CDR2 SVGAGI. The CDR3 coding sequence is TGTGCCAGCAGTAACAACAGGAACACCGGGGAGCTGTTTTTT. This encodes CASSNNRNTGELFF.

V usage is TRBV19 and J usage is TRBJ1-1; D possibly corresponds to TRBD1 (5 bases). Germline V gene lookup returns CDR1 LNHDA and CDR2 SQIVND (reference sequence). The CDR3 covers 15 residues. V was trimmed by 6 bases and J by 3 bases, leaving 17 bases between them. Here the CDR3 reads CASRPGGTWDTEAFF. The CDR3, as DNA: TGTGCCAGTAGGCCGGGGGGGACCTGGGACACTGAAGCTTTCTTT.

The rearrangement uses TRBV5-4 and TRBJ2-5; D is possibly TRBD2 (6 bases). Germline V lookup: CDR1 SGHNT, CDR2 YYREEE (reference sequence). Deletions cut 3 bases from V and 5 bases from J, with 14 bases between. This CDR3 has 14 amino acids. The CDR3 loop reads CASSSTTSLETQYF. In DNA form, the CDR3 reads TGTGCCAGCAGCTCAACGACTAGTTTGGAGACCCAGTACTTC.

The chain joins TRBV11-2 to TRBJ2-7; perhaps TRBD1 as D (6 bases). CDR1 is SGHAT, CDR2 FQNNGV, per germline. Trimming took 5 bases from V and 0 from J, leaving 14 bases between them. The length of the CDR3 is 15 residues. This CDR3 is CASSQDSYHSYEQYF. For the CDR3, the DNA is TGTGCCAGCAGCCAGGACAGCTACCACTCCTACGAGCAGTACTTC. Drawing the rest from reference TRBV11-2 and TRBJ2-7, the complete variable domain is EAGVAQSPRYKIIEKRQSVAFWCNPISGHATLYWYQQILGQGPKLLIQFQNNGVVDDSQLPKDRFSAERLKGVDSTLKIQPAKLEDSAVYLCASSQDSYHSYEQYFGPGTRLTVT.

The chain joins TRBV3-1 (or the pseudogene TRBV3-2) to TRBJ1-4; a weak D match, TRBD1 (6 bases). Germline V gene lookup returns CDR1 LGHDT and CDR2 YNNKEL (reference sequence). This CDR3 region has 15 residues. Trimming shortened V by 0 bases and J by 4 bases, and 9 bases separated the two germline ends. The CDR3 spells CASSQEAGVNEKLFF. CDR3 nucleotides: TGTGCCAGCAGCCAAGAAGCAGGGGTTAATGAAAAACTGTTTTTT.

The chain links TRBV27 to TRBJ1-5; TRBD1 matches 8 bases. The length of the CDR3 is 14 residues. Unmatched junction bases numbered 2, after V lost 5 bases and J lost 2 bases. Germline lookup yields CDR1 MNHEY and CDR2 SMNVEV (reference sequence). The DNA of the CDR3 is TGTGCCAGCAGTATGACAGGGGGCAATCAGCCCCAGCATTTT. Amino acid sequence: CASSMTGGNQPQHF.

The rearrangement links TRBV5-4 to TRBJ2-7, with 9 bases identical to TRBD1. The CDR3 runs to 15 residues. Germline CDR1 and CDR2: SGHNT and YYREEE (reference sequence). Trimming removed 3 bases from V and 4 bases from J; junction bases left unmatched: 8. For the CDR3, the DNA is TGTGCCAGCAGCTCCAGGGACAGGGCAATTTACGAGCAGTACTTC. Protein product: CASSSRDRAIYEQYF.

The DNA of the CDR3 is TGTGCCAGCAGTCGGAGCTACCAAGAGACCCAGTACTTC. It codes for CASSRSYQETQYF. The chain has TRBV27 and TRBJ2-5; D unresolved. Germline V gene data show CDR1 as MNHEY and CDR2 as SMNVEV (reference sequence). Trimming cost V 5 bases and J 0 bases, with 7 bases left between them. CDR3 length: 13 residues.

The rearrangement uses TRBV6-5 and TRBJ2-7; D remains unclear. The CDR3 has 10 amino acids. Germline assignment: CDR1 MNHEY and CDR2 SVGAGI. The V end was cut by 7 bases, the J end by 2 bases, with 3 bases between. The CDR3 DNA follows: TGTGCCAGCAACACCTACGAGCAGTACTTC. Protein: CASNTYEQYF.

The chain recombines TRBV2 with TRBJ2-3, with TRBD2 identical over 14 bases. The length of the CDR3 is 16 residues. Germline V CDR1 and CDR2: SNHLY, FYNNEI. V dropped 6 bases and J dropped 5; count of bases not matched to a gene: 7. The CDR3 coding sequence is TGTGCCAGCAGCCTGACTAGCGGGGGGGCTGGAGATACGCAGTATTTT. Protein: CASSLTSGGAGDTQYF.

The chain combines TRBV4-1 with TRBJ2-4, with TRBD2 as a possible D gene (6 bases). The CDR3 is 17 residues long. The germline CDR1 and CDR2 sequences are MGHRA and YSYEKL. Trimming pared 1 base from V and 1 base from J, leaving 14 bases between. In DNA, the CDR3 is TGCGCCAGCAGCCAAGGTTGGGTGGGGAGGGCCAAAAACATTCAGTACTTC. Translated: CASSQGWVGRAKNIQYF.

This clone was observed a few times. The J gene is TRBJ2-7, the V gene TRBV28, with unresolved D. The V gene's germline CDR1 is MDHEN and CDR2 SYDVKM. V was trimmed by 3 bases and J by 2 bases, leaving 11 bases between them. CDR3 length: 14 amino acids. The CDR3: CASSFPHSTYEQYF. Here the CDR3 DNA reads TGTGCCAGCAGTTTCCCGCACAGCACCTACGAGCAGTACTTC.

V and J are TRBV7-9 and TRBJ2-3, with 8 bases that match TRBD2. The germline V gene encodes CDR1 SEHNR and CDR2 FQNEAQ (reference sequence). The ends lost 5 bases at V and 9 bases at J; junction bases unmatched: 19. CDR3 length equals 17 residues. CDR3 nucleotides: TGTGCCAGCAGCCCGAAAACTAGCGGACTAACCGAGGGGACGCAGTATTTT. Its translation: CASSPKTSGLTEGTQYF.

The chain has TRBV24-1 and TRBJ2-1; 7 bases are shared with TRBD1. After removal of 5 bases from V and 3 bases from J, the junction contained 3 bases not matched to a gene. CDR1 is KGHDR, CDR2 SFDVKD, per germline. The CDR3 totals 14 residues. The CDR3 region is CATSGQGVYNEQFF. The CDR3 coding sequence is TGTGCCACCAGTGGACAGGGAGTCTACAATGAGCAGTTCTTC.

The CDR3 DNA reads as TGCGCCAGCAGCTTGGGACAGCCCACAGATACGCAGTATTTT. It codes for CASSLGQPTDTQYF. The chain recombines TRBV5-1 with TRBJ2-3; D may be TRBD1 (5 bases). Germline V lookup: CDR1 SGHRS, CDR2 YFSETQ. The CDR3 is 14 amino acids. With 0 bases removed from V and 2 bases from J, the gap between germline ends came to 7 bases.

In DNA, the CDR3 is TGTGCCAGCAGCTTCGGTAGGGTAGCGGGACACCTCACAGATACGCAGTATTTT. It yields the protein CASSFGRVAGHLTDTQYF. The chain recombines TRBV7-2 with TRBJ2-3; 8 positions match TRBD2. CDR1 is SGHTA, CDR2 FQGNSA, per germline. The J segment lost 2 bases and the V segment lost 3 bases, leaving 13 bases of the junction unmatched. The CDR3 is 18 amino acids.

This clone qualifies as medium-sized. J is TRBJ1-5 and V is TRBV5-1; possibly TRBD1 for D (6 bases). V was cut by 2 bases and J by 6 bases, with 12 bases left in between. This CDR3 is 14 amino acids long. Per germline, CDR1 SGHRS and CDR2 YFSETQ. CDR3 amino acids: CASSLSGDSQPQHF. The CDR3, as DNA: TGCGCCAGCAGCTTATCAGGGGATAGTCAGCCCCAGCATTTT. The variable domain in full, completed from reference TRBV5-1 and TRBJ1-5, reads KAGVTQTPRYLIKTRGQQVTLSCSPISGHRSVSWYQQTPGQGLQFLFEYFSETQRNKGNFPGRFSGRQFSNSRSEMNVSTLELGDSALYLCASSLSGDSQPQHFGDGTRLSIL.

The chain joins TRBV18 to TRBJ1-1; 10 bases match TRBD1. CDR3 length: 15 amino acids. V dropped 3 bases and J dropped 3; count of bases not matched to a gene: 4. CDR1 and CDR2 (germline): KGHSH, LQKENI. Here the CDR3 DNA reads TGTGCCAGCTCACCGCTTGGACAGGGGGACACTGAAGCTTTCTTT. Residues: CASSPLGQGDTEAFF. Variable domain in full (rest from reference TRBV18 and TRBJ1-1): NAGVMQNPRHLVRRRGQEARLRCSPMKGHSHVYWYRQLPEEGLKFMVYLQKENIIDESGMPKERFSAEFPKEGPSILRIQQVVRGDSAAYFCASSPLGQGDTEAFFGQGTRLTVV.

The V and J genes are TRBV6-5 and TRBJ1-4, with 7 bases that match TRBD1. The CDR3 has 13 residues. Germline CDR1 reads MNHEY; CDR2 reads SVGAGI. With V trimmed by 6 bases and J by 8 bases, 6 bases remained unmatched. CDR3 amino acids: CASRTGTAEKLFF. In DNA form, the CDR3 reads TGTGCCAGCAGAACCGGGACAGCGGAAAAACTGTTTTTT.

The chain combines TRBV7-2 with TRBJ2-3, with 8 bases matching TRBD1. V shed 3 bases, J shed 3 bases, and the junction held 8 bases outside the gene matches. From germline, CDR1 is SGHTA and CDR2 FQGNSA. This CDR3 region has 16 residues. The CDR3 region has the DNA TGTGCCAGCAGCTTCCCAGGGGGCGCGGGAACAGATACGCAGTATTTT. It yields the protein CASSFPGGAGTDTQYF.

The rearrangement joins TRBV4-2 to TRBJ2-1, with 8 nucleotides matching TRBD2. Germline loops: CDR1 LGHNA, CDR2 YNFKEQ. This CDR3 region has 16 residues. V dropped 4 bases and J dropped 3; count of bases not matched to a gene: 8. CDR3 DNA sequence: TGTGCCAGCAGCCCTGGAGCGGGAGTGGTCTACAATGAGCAGTTCTTC. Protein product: CASSPGAGVVYNEQFF.

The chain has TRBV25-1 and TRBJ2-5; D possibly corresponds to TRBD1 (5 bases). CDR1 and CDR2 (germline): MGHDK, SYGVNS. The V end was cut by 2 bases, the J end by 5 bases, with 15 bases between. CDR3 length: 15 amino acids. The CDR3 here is CASSEPQGLGETQYF. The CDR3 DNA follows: TGTGCCAGCAGTGAACCTCAGGGTCTGGGGGAGACCCAGTACTTC.

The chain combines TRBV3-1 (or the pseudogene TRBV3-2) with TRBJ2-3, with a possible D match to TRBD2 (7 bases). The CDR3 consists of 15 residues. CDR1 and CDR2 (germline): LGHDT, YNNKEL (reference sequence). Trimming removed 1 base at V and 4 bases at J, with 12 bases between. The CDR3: CASSQGEGGPDTQYF. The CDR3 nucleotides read TGTGCCAGCAGCCAAGGTGAGGGGGGGCCAGATACGCAGTATTTT.

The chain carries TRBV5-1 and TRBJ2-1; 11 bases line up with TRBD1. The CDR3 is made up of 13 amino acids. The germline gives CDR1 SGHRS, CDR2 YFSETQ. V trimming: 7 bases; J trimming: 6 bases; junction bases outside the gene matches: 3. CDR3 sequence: CASGTGGPNEQFF. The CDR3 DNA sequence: TGCGCCAGCGGGACAGGGGGTCCCAATGAGCAGTTCTTC.

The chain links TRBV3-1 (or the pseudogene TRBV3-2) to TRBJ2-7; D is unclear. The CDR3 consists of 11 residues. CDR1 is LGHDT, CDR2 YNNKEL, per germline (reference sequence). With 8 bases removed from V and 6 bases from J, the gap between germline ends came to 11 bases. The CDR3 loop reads CASSTRREQYF. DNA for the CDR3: TGTGCCAGCTCGACCAGGCGCGAGCAGTACTTC.

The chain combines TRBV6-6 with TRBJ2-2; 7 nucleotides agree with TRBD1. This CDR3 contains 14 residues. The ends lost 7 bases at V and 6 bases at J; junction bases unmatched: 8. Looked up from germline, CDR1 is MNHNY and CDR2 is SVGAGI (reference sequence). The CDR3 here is CASTYRGSAGELFF. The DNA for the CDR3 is TGTGCCAGCACCTACAGGGGTTCGGCCGGGGAGCTGTTTTTT.

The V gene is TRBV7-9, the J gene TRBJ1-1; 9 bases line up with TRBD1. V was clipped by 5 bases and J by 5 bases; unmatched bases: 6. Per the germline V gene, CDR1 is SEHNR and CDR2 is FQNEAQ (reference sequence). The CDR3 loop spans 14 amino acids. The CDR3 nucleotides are TGTGCCAGCAGCGAGACAGGGGGAGGAACTGAAGCTTTCTTT. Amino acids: CASSETGGGTEAFF.

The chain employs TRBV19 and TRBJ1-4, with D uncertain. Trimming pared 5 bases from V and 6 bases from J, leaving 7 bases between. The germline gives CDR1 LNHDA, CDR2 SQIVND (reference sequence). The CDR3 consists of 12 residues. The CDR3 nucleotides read TGTGCCAGTAGTGAGGGCTATGAAAAACTGTTTTTT. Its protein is CASSEGYEKLFF.